Ten or more counts support the clone carrying this TCR beta chain. Its antigen is unknown. Regions amplified from RNA transcripts were the TCR beta CDR3 regions. In the first-round RT-PCR of the TCR CDR3, the HTBI primer set was used. From the multiplex PCR reads, TCRdb called clonotypes with MiXCR, one entry per CDR3 protein. The sample holds a few hundred thousand distinct CDR3 sequences, roughly a fifth seen once. This sample was included in a study of T cells in Graves' hyperthyroidism and ophthalmopathy. Study-wide results and caveats: Most thyroid clonotypes that were expanded above 0.001 also turned up in blood.

The study excluded patients with uncontrolled infection, other autoimmune disease, pregnancy or lactation. The ends lost 7 bases at V and 3 bases at J; junction bases unmatched: 9. From germline, CDR1 is SEHNR and CDR2 FQNEAQ (reference sequence). This CDR3 comprises 16 residues. The sequence derives from a woman aged 45-60 years with Graves' hyperthyroidism. The genes are TRBV7-9 and TRBJ2-2, with TRBD1 identical over 9 bases. The material sequenced was blood. CDR3 loop: CASTRGTGPDTGELFF. The CDR3 region has the DNA TGTGCCAGCACCCGAGGGACAGGGCCGGACACCGGGGAGCTGTTTTTT.